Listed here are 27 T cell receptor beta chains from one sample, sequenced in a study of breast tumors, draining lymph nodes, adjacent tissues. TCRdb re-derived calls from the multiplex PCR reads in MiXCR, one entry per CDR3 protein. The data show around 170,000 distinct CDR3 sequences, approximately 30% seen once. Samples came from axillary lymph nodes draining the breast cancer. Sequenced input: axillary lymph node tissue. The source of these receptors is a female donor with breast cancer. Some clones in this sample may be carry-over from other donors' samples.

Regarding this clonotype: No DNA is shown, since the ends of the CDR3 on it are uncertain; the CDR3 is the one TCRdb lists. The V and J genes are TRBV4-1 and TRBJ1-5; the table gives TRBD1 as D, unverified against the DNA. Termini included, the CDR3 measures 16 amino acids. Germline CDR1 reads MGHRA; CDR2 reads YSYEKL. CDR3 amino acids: CAGSQGWGGGNQPQHF.

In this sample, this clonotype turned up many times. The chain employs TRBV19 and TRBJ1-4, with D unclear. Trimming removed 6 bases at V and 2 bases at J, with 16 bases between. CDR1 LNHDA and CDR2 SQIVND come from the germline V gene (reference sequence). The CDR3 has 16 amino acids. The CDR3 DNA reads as TGTGCCAGTAGCAACCAAGTGGGTGGCACTAATGAAAAACTGTTTTTT. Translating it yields CASSNQVGGTNEKLFF.

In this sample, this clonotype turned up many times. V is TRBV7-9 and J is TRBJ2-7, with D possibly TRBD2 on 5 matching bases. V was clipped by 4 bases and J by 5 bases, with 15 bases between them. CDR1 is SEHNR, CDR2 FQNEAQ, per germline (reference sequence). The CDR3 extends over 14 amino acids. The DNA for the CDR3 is TGTGCCAGCAGCTACCTCTACCCGAGGGACGAGCAGTACTTC. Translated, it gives CASSYLYPRDEQYF.

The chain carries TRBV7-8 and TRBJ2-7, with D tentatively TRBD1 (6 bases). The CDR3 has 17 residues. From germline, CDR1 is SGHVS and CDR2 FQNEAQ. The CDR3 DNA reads TGTGCCGGCAGCACCCCGCCTGGTTCAGGGGCATGGGGGGAGCAGTACGTC. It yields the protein CAGSTPPGSGAWGEQYV.

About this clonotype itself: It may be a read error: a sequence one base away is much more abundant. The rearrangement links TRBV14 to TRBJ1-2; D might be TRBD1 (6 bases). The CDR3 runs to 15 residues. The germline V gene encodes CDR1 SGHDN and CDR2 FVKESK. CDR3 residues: CASSPNLGTNYGSTF. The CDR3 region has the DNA TGTGCCAGCAGCCCCAACCTCGGGACAAACTATGGCTCCACCTTC.

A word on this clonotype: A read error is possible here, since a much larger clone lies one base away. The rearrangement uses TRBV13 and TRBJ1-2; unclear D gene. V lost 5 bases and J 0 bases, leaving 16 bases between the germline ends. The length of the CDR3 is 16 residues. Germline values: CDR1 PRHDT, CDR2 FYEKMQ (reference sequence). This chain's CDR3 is CASSPSRRMANYGYTF. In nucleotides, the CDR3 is TGTGCCAGCAGCCCATCTCGACGGATGGCTAACTATGGCTACACCTTC.

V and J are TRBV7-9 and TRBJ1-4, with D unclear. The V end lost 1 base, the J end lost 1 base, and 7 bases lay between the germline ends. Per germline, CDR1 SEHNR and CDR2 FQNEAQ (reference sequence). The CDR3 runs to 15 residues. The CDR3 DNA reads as TGTGCCAGCAGCTTAGGAGCGGGAACTAATGAAAAACTGTTTTTT. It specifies CASSLGAGTNEKLFF.

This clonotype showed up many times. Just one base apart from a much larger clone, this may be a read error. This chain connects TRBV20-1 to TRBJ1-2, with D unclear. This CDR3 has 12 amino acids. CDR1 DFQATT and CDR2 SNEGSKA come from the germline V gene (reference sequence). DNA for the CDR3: TGCAGTGCTAGGTTATCCAACTATGGCTCCACCTTC. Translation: CSARLSNYGSTF.

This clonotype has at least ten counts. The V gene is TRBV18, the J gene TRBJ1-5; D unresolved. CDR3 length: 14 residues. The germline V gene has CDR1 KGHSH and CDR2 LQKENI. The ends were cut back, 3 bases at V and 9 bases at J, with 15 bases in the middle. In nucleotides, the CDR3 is TGTGCCAGCTCACCCGGCCAGGTTGTTGGGCCCCAGCATTTT. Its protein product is CASSPGQVVGPQHF.

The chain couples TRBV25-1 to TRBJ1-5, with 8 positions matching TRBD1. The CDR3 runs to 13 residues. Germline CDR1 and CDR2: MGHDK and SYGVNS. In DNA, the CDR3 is TGTGCTGGACAGGGAGTCGGCAATCAGCCCCAGCATTTT. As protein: CAGQGVGNQPQHF.

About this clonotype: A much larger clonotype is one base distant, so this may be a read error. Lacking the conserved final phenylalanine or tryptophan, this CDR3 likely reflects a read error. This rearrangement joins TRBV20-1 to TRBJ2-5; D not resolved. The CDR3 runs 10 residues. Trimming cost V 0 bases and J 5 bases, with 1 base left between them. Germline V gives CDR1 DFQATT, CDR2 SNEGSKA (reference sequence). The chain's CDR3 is CSARDETQYS. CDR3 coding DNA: TGCAGTGCTAGAGATGAGACCCAGTACTCC.

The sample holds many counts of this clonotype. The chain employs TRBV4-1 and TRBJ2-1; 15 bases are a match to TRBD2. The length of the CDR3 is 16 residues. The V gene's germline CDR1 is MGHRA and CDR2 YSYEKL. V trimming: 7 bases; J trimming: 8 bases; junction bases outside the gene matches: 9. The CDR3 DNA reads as TGCGCCAGCAAGGGACTAGCGGGAGGTTTAGTCGATGAGCAGTTCTTC. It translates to CASKGLAGGLVDEQFF.

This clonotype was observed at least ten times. The CDR3 bases are TGCGCCAGCAGTTTACTTATACAGGGCGGACAAGAGACCCAGTACTTC. Translation: CASSLLIQGGQETQYF. V usage is TRBV5-1 and J usage is TRBJ2-5; the D gene is possibly TRBD1 (6 bases). V lost 5 bases and J 2 bases, leaving 19 bases between the germline ends. Per the germline V gene, CDR1 is SGHRS and CDR2 is YFSETQ. The CDR3 has 16 residues.

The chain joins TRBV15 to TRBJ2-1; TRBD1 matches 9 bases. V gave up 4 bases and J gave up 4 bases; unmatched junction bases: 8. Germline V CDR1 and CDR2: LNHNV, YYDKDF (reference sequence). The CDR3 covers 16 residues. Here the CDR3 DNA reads TGTGCCACCAGCATGGGACTACAGGGGGCGTACAATGAGCAGTTCTTC. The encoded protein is CATSMGLQGAYNEQFF.

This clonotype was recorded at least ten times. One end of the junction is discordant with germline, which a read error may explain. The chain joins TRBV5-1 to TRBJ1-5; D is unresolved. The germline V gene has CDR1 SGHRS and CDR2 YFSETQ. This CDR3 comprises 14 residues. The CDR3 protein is CASSLEASNHPQHF. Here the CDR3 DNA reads TGCGCCAGCAGCTTGGAAGCAAGCAATCACCCCCAGCATTTT.

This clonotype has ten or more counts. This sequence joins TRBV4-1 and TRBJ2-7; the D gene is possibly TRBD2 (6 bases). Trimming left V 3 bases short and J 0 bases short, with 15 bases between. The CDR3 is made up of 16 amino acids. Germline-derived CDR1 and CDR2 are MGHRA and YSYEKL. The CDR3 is CASSQQGAGLSYEQYF. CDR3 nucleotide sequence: TGCGCCAGCAGCCAGCAGGGTGCGGGGCTCTCCTACGAGCAGTACTTC.

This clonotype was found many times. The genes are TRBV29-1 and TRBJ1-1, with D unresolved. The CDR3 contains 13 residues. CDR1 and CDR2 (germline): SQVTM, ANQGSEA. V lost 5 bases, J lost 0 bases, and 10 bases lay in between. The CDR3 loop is CSVLRQMNTEAFF. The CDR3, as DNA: TGCAGCGTTCTGAGGCAAATGAACACTGAAGCTTTCTTT. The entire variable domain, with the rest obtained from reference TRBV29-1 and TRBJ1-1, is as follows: SAVISQKPSRDICQRGTSLTIQCQVDSQVTMMFWYRQQPGQSLTLIATANQGSEATYESGFVIDKFPISRPNLTFSTLTVSNMSPEDSSIYLCSVLRQMNTEAFFGQGTRLTVV.

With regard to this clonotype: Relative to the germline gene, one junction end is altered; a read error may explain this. The CDR3 is CASSFVRGGEKPFF. CDR3 nucleotides: TGTGCCAGCAGTTTTGTCAGGGGTGGCGAAAAACCGTTTTTT. The rearrangement uses TRBV12-3 or TRBV12-4 and TRBJ1-4; TRBD1 might be the D (6 bases). The CDR3 length is 14 residues.

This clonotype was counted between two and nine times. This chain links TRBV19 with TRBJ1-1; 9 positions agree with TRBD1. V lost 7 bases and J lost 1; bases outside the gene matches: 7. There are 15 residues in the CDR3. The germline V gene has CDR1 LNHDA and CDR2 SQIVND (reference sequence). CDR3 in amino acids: CASKKGGQGNTEAFF. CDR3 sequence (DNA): TGTGCCAGTAAGAAGGGGGGACAGGGGAACACTGAAGCTTTCTTT.

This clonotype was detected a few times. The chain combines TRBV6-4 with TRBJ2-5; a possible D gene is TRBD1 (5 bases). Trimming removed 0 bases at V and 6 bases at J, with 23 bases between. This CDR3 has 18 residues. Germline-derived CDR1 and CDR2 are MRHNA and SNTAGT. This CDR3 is CASSDSFAAVSRDKTQYF. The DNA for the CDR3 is TGTGCCAGCAGTGACTCTTTCGCGGCGGTAAGCAGGGATAAGACCCAGTACTTC.

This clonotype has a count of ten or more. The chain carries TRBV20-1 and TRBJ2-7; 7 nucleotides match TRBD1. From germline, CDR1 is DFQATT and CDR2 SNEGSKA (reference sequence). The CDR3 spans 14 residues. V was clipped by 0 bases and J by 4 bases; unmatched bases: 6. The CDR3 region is CSARDDRESYEQYF. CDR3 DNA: TGCAGTGCTAGAGATGACAGGGAGTCTTACGAGCAGTACTTC.

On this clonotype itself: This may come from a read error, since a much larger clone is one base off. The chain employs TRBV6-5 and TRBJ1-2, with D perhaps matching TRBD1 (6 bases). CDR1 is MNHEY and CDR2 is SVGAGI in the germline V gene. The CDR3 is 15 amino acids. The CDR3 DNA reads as TGTGCCAGCAGTTACGACAGGACGTACAACTATGGCTGCACCTTC. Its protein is CASSYDRTYNYGCTF.

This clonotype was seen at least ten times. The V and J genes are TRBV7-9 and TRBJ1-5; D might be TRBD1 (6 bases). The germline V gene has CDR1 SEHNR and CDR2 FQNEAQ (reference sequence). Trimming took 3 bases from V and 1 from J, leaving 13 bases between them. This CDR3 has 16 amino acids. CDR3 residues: CASSLGGLTSNQPQHF. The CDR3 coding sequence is TGTGCCAGCAGCTTGGGGGGCTTAACGAGCAATCAGCCCCAGCATTTT.

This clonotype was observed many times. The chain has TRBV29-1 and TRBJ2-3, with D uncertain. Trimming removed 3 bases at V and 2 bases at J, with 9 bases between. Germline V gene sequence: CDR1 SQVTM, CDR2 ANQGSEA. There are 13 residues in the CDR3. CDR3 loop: CSVDSAYTDTQYF. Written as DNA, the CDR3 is TGCAGCGTTGATTCGGCTTACACAGATACGCAGTATTTT.

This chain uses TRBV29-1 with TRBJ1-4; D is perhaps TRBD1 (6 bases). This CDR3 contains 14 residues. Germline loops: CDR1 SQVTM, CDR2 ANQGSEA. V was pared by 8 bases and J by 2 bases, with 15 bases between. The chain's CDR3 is CSTRTAGTNEKLFF. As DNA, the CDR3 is TGCAGCACCCGGACAGCTGGGACTAATGAAAAACTGTTTTTT.

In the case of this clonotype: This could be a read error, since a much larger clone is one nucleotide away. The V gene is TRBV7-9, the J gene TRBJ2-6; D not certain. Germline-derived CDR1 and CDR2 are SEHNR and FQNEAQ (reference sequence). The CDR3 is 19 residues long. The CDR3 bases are TGTGCCAGCAGCCAAGATGGACGTTTCGGGCCCTCTGGGCCCAACGTCCTGACTTTC. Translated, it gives CASSQDGRFGPSGPNVLTF.

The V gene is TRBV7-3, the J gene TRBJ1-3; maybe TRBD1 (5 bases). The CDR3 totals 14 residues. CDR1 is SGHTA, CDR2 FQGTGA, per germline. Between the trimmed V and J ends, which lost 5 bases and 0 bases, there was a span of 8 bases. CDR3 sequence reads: CASSPQGSGNTIYF. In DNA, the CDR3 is TGTGCCAGCAGCCCCCAGGGCTCTGGAAACACCATATATTTT.